A single TCR beta chain is shown here with its context. The antigen remains undetermined. Only in-frame clones appear in the TCRdb table, and some are missing; sequencing was by immunoSEQ multiplex PCR. The data show fewer than 200,000 clones, approximately 88% seen once. This CDR3 is 16 amino acids long. V lost 4 bases, J lost 6 bases, and 19 bases lay in between. The V gene's germline CDR1 is SGDLS and CDR2 YYNGEE. This specimen belongs to a study of T cell responses to AZD1222 COVID-19 vaccine. Study-wide points: Of spike-specific TCRs, nearly half reportedly target regions left unmutated in variants. Only five or six AZD1222 recipients were seropositive at baseline.

Samples with a second dose at about 4 or about 12 weeks were pooled together. This TCR came from an adult who received the AZD1222 COVID-19 vaccine. The chain is built from TRBV9 and TRBJ2-2; D may correspond to TRBD1 or TRBD2 (5 bases each). This sample comprised peripheral blood, obtained 28 days after the second AZD1222 dose. CDR3 DNA sequence: TGTGCCAGCAGCCCATCGGGGCGCAAGGGTCCCGGGGAGCTGTTTTTT. Translation gives CASSPSGRKGPGELFF.